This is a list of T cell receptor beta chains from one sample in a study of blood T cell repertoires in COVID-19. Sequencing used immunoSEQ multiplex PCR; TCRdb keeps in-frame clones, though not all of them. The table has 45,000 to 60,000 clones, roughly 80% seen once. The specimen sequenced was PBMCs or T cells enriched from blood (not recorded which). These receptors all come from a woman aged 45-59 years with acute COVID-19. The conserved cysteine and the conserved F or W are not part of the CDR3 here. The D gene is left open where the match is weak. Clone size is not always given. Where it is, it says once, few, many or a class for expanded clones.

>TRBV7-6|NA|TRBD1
ASSSSDREPYYGYT
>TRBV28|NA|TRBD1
ASSSPLGDRGANYGYT
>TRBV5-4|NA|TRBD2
ASSPGGGGTYNEQF
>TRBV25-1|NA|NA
ASSDTRGRGEKLF
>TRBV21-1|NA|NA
ASSKGPGQGCYGYT
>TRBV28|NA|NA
ASSLAGPYEQY
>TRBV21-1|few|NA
ASRALGGSGGNTYNEQF
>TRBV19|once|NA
ASSKGTSGETQY
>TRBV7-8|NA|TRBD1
ASSPDRGRVNTEAF
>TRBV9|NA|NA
ASIGAPIMNTEAF
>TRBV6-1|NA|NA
ASSEMARSGANVLT
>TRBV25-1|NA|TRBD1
ASRGTGGALGTEAF
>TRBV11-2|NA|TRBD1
ASSHRTGPQH
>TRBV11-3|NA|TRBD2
ASSLERGGYNEQF
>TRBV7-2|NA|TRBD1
ASSLPQGGTQY
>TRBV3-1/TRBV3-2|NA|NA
ASSPREYEQY
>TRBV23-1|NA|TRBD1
ASIKPGQGGNEQF
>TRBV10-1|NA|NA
ASSESGGNGYT
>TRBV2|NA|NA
ASSSPQALMNSPLH
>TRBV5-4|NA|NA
ASSLAGLDYGYT
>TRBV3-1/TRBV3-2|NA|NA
ASSQDPRDENYGYT
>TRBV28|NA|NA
ASSLGRSYGYT
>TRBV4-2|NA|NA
ASSSGHTRWGLGGEKLF
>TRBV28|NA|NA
ASSLGGANYGYT
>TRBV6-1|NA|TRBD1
ASSEQIQGSGELF
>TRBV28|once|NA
ASSSSGTQNYGYT
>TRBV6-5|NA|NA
ASSLEEVDGYT
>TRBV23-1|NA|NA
ASSQSGGAPNEQY
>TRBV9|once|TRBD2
ASSVAGGTTDTQY
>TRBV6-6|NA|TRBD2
ASSPTSGGSSYNEQF
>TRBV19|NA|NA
ASSINRGYEQF
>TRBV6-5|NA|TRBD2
ASSPGTSGESQF
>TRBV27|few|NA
ASSSHSPNSGNTIY
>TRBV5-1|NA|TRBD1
ASSPRDREVEKLF
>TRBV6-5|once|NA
ASSWTRNTEAF
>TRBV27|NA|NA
ASRHPDTEAF
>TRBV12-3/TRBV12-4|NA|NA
ASRRTVSDTQY
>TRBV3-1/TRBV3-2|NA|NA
ASSQEEYEQY
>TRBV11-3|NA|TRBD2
ASRRLAEPTDTQY
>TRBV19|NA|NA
ASSIADSRRDTQY
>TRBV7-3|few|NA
ASSLRAGDETQY
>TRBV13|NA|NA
ASSRYGGTEAF
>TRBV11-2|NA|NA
ASSLAGTAGNYEQF
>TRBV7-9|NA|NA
ASSSLGGDSLYGYT
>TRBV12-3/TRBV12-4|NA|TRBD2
ASLAGGIKTQY
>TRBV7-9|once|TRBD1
ASGGQGVAGGGYT
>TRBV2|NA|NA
ASTMIRDSNYGYT
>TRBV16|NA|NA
ASSLPGVGTQY